This TCR beta chain derives from a study of T cell repertoires in aging, cancer and after chemotherapy. For the study at large: Patients with glioblastoma brain tumors were sampled before and after temozolomide-based therapy.

In germline, CDR1 is SGHAT, CDR2 FQNNGV. The CDR3 extends over 15 amino acids. Trimming at V came to 1 base and at J to 8 bases, leaving 7 bases not matched to a gene. Rearranged V-D-J TRB sequences were amplified with a mixed TRB-A/B primer pool. TCRdb ran MiXCR on the multiplex PCR reads and lists one entry per CDR3 protein. The data show thousands of distinct CDR3 sequences, about three fifths seen once. Study-wide results and caveats: Compared with age-matched healthy donors, untreated hematological or solid cancer patients showed higher blood TCR clonality.

TCR beta rearrangements were amplified from peripheral blood genomic DNA. A word on this clonotype: Antigen: not known.

Sequenced material: blood. The gene calls are TRBV11-2 and TRBJ2-1, with 8 bases that match TRBD2. The TCR was taken from a human donor with a solid tumor. CDR3 in amino acids: CASSLGGSGSHEQFF. Here the CDR3 DNA reads TGTGCCAGCAGCTTAGGAGGCAGCGGGAGCCATGAGCAGTTCTTC.